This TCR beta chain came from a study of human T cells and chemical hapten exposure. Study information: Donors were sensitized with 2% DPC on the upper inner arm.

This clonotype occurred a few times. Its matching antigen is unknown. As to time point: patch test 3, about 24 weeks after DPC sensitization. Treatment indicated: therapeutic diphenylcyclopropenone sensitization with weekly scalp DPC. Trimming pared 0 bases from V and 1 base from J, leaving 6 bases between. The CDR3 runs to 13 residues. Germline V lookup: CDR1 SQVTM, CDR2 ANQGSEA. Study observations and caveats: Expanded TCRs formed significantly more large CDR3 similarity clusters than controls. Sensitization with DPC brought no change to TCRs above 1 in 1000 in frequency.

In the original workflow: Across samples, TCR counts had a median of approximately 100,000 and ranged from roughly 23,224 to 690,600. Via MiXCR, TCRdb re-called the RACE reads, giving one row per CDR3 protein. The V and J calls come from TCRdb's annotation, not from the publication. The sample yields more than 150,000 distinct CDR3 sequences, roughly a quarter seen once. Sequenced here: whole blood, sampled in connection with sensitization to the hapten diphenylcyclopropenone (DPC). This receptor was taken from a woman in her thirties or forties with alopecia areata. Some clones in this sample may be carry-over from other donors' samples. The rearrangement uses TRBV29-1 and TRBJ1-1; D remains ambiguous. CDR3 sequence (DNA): TGCAGCGTTGAAGAAAACCAGAACACTGAAGCTTTCTTT. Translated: CSVEENQNTEAFF.